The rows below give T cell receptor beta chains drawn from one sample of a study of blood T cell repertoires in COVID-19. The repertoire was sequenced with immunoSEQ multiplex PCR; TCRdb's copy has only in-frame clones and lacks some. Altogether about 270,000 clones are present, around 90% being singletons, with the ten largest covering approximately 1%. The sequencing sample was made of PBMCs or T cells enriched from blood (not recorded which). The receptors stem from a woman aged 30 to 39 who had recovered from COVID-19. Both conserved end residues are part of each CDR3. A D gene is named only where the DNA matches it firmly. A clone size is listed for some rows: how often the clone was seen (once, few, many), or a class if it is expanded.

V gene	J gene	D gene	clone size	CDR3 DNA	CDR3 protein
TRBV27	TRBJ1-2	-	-	TGTGCCAGCAGTCATAACAGAAACCTCTACACCTTC	CASSHNRNLYTF
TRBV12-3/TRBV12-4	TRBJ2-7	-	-	TGTGCCAGCAGTTTAGGACAGTCCTACGAGCAGTACTTC	CASSLGQSYEQYF
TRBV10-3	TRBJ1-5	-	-	TGTGCCATCAGTGAGTCTTGGGACACCGGTCAGCCCCAGCATTTT	CAISESWDTGQPQHF
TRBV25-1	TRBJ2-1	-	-	TGTGCCAGCGCCCAGGTTGAGCTTGGTGAGCAGTTCTTC	CASAQVELGEQFF
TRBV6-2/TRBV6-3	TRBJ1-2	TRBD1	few	TGTGCCAGCAGTGGCCGGGACAGGGTTGTGCGTGGCTACACCTTC	CASSGRDRVVRGYTF
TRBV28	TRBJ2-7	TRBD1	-	TGTGCCAGCAGTTTAAACAGGGGATACGAGCAGTACTTC	CASSLNRGYEQYF
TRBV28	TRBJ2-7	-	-	TGTGCCAGCAGCCCCGGAGGGGCCTACGAGCAGTACTTC	CASSPGGAYEQYF
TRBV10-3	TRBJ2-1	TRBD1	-	TGTGCCATCAGTCCCCGGACAGGGAGTAATGAGCAGTTCTTC	CAISPRTGSNEQFF
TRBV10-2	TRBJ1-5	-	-	TGCGCCAGCAGTGAGTCGGTGGACAGAGTTAATCAGCCCCAGCATTTT	CASSESVDRVNQPQHF
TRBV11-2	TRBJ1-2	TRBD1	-	TGTGCCAGCAGCTTGCACAGGGGGCAGACCTTC	CASSLHRGQTF
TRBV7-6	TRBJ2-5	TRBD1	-	TGTGCCAGCAGCTTAGTGTTTAGGGGGCCCCAAGAGACCCAGTACTTC	CASSLVFRGPQETQYF
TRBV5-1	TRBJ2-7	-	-	TGCGCCAGCAGCTCCAACTACGAGCAGTACTTC	CASSSNYEQYF
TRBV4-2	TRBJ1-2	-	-	TGTGCCAGCAGCCAAGATCGCAGTGGTGGCTACACCTTC	CASSQDRSGGYTF
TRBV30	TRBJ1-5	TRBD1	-	TGTGCCTCCACGTGGGGGACAGGGAATCAGCCCCAGCATTTT	CASTWGTGNQPQHF
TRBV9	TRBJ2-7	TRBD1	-	TGTGCCAGCAGCGAGGGGGACAGACTCTACGAGCAGTACTTC	CASSEGDRLYEQYF
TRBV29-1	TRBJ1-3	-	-	TGCAGCGTTGCCACCGGTAAACTAGGAAACACCATATATTTT	CSVATGKLGNTIYF
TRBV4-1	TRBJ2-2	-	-	TGCGCCAGCAGCCAATCCTCAGGGGCAGGAAACACCGGGGAGCTGTTTTTT	CASSQSSGAGNTGELFF
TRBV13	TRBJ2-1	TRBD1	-	TGTGCCAGCAGCTTAAAGGGTTGGGCAGGGGGCCAGGGAGACTACAATGAGCAGTTCTTC	CASSLKGWAGGQGDYNEQFF
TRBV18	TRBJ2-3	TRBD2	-	TGTGCCAGCTCACCAACCCCGACTAGCGGGGGGGCAGGAGATACGCAGTATTTT	CASSPTPTSGGAGDTQYF
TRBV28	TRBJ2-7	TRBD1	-	TGTGCCAGCGCCCGGACAGGACATATGGGGACGAGTCTCCAAGGCTACGAGCAGTACTTC	CASARTGHMGTSLQGYEQYF
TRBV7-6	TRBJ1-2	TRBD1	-	TGTGCCAGCAGCTCCGGGACAGGGGATTCCTATGGCTACACCTTC	CASSSGTGDSYGYTF
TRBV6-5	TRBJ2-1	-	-	TGTGCCAGCAGTTACGGGGGGAACAATGAGCAGTTCTTC	CASSYGGNNEQFF
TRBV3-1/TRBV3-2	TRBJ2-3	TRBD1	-	TGTGCCAGCAGCCAAGTTACAGGGGCCGCAGATACGCAGTATTTT	CASSQVTGAADTQYF
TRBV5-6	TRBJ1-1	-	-	TGTGCCAGCAGTGCGGGGGTCGGTACTGAAGCTTTCTTT	CASSAGVGTEAFF
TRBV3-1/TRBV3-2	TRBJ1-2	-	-	TGTGCCAGCAGCCCAAGAAGGGGAGGAGGCTATGGCTACACCTTC	CASSPRRGGGYGYTF
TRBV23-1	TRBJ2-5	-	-	TGCGCCGAGCCCAAGGGCAGGGCCCAAGAGACCCAGTACTTC	CAEPKGRAQETQYF
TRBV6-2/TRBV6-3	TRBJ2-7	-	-	TGTGCCAGCAGTTACTCGCCCTCGACAGTTTCCTACGAGCAGTACTTC	CASSYSPSTVSYEQYF
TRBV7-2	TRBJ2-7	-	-	TGTGCCAGCAGCTCCCGGGGGAGCGCCGAGCAGTACTTC	CASSSRGSAEQYF
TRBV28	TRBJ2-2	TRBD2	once	TGTGCCAGTCCCGGACTAGCTTCGAACACCGGGGAGCTGTTTTTT	CASPGLASNTGELFF
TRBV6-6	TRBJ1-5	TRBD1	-	TGTGCCAGCAGTCCTGCCCCAGCGACAGGGACCAATCAGCCCCAGCATTTT	CASSPAPATGTNQPQHF
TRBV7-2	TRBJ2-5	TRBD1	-	TGTGCCAGCAGCCCGGACAGGGCCAGCCAGACCCAGTACTTC	CASSPDRASQTQYF
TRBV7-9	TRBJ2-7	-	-	TGTGCCAGCAGCGCCGACAGGTCCACCTACGAGCAGTACTTC	CASSADRSTYEQYF
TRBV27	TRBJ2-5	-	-	TGTGCCAGCAGTCCCCTACGGGATGTTGATCTGCAAGAGACCCAGTACTTC	CASSPLRDVDLQETQYF
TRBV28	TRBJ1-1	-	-	TGTGCCAGCAGTTTATCCGGCAGGGTTGAAGCTTTCTTT	CASSLSGRVEAFF
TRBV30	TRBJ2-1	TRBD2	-	TGTGCCTTAAAGCGGGACTCCTACAATGAGCAGTTCTTC	CALKRDSYNEQFF
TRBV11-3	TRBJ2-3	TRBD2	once	TGTGCCAGCAGCTTAGGAACCTCTAGCGGGCCTGCGGATACGCAGTATTTT	CASSLGTSSGPADTQYF
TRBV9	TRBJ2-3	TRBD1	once	TGTGCCAGCAGCGTAGCCATCTTTCAGGGACAGGGGGCAGATACGCAGTATTTT	CASSVAIFQGQGADTQYF
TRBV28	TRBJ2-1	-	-	TGTGCCAGCAGTCCACCAGAATACAATGAACAGTTCTTC	CASSPPEYNEQFF
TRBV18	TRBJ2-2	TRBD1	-	TGTGCCAGCTCACCACCGACAGGGGGCAACACCGGGGAGCTGTTTTTT	CASSPPTGGNTGELFF
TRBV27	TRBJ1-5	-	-	TGTGCCAGCAGTTTATCCTCTTTTGACAGAACAACTCACCTTAATCAGCCCCAGCATTTT	CASSLSSFDRTTHLNQPQHF
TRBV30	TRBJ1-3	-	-	TGTGCCTGGAGTCTGAGACAGCGCTCTGGAAACACCATATATTTT	CAWSLRQRSGNTIYF
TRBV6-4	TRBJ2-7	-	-	TGTGCCAGCAGTGTGGACACCTCAGGGCAGCAGTACTTC	CASSVDTSGQQYF
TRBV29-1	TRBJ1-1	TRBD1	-	TGCAGCGTTGAAGCTTCAGGGACAGGGACTGAAGCTTTCTTT	CSVEASGTGTEAFF
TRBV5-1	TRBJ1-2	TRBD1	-	TGCGCCAGCAGCTTTGAGGGGACAGCGGCGGTAATAAATGGCTACACCTTC	CASSFEGTAAVINGYTF
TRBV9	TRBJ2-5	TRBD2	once	TGTGCCAGCAGCATCCGGGGGGGGCAAGAGACCCAGTACTTC	CASSIRGGQETQYF
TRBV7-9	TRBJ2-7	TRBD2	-	TGTGCCAGCAGCCGAGAGCGGGGGGTCTACGAGCAGTACTTC	CASSRERGVYEQYF
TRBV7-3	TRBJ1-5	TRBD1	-	TGTGCCAGCAGCGTAACAGGGGTTAGCAATCAGCCCCAGCATTTT	CASSVTGVSNQPQHF
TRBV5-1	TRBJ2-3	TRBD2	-	TGCGCCAGCAGCTCACTAGCGGGGGGAACAGATACGCAGTATTTT	CASSSLAGGTDTQYF
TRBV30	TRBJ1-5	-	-	TGTGCCTGGAGTGGCGGACAGAGCAATCAGCCCCAGCATTTT	CAWSGGQSNQPQHF
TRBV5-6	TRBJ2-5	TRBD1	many	TGTGCCAGCAGCGGCTGGACTGGACAGGGAATAAACCAAGAGACCCAGTACTTC	CASSGWTGQGINQETQYF
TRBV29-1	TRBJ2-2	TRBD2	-	TGCAGCGTTGAAGATCAGGGGACTAGCGGGAACACCGGGGAGCTGTTTTTT	CSVEDQGTSGNTGELFF
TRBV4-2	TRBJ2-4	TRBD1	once	TGTGCCAGCAGCCGACGACAGGGAGCACCTGGGGACATTCAGTACTTC	CASSRRQGAPGDIQYF
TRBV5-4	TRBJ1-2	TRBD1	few	TGTGCCAGCAGCACCTCCGGGACAGGGTCCTATGGCTACACCTTC	CASSTSGTGSYGYTF
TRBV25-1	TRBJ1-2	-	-	TGTGCCAGCAGTACGCTTCACCGGACAGAGGGCTATGGCTACACCTTC	CASSTLHRTEGYGYTF
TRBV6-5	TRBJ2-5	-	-	TGTGCCAGCAGTTACTTAGGCAGGGGGGCCCAAGAGACCCAGTACTTC	CASSYLGRGAQETQYF
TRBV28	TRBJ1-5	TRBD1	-	TGTGCCAGCAGTATGACAGGGAGCAATCAGCCCCAGCATTTT	CASSMTGSNQPQHF
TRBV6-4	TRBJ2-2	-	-	TGTGCCAGCACAGGGGAAGCCGGGGAGCTGTTTTTT	CASTGEAGELFF
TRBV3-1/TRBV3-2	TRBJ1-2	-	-	TGTGCCAGCAGCAATGGGGCAGGGACTTCCTTC	CASSNGAGTSF
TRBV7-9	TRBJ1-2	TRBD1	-	TGTGCCAGCAGCACCGTACAGGGGGCGCCGATAGGCTACACCTTC	CASSTVQGAPIGYTF